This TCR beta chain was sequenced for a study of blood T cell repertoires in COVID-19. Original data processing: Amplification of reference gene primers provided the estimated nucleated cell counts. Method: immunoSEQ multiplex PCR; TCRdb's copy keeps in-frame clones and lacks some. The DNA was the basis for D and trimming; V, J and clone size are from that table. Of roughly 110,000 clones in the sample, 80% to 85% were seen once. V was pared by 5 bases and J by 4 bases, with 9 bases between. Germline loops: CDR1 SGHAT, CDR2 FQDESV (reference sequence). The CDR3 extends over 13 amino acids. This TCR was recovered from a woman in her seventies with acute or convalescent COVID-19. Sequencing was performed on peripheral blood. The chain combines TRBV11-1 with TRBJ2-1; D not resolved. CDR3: CASSEGGYNEQFF. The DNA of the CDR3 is TGTGCCAGCAGCGAAGGCGGTTACAATGAGCAGTTCTTC.